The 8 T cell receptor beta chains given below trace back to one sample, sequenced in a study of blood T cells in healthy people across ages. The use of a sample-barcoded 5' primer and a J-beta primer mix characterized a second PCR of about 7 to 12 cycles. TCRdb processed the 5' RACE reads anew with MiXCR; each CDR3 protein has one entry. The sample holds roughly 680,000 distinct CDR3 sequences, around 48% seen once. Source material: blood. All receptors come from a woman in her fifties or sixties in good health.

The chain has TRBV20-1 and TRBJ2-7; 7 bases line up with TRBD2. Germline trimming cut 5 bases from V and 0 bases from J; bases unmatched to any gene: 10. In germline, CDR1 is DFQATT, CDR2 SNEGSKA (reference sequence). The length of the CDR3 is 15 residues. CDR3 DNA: TGCAGTGCTGCCAACCCTAGCGGAGACTCCTACGAGCAGTACTTC. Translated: CSAANPSGDSYEQYF.

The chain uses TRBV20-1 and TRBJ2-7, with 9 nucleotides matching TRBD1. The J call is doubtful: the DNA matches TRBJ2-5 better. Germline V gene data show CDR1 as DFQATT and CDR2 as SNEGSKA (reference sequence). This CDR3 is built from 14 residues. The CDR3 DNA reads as TGCAGTGTCCTGGACAGGGGAGGTGGAGAGACCCAGTACTTC. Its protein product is CSVLDRGGGETQYF.

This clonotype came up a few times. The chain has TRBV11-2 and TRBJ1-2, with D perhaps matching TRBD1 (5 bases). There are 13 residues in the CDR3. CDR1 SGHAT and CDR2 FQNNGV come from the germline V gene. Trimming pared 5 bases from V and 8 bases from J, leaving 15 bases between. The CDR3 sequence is CASSRPGPLGYTF. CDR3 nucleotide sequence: TGTGCCAGCAGCCGCCCGGGACCATTAGGCTACACCTTC.

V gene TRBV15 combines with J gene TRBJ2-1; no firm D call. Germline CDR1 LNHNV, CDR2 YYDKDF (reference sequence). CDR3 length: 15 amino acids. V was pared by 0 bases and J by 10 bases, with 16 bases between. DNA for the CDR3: TGTGCCACCAGCAGAGATAACCGCCAATTTTCGGAGCAGTTCTTC. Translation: CATSRDNRQFSEQFF.

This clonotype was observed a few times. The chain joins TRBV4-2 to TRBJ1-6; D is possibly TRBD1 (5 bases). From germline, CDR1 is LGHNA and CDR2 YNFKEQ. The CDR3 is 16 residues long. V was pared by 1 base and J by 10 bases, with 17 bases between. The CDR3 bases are TGTGCCAGCAGCCAAGCTCTGGGGGAAAGTTACTCACCCCTCCACTTT. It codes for CASSQALGESYSPLHF.

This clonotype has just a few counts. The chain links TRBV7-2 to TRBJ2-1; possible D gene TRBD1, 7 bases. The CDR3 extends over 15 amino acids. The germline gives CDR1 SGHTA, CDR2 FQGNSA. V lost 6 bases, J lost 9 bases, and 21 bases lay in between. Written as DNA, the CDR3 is TGTGCCAGCAGTAACACCCCTAACAGGGGAGGTGAGCAGTTCTTC. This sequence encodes CASSNTPNRGGEQFF.

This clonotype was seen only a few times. CDR3 DNA: TGCAGCTTCGACAGGTCTGAAAGAGATACGCAGTATTTT. Translating it yields CSFDRSERDTQYF. The chain joins TRBV29-1 to TRBJ2-3; D possibly corresponds to TRBD1 (6 bases). Trimming stripped 8 bases from V and 5 bases from J, with 17 bases between. The CDR3 runs to 13 residues. The germline CDR1 and CDR2 sequences are SQVTM and ANQGSEA.

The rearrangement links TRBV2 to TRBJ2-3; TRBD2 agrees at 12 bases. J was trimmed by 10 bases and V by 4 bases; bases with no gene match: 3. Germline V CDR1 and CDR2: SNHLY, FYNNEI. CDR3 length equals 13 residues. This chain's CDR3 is CASSVGTSGSQYF. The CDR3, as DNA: TGTGCCAGCAGTGTCGGGACTAGCGGGTCGCAGTATTTT.